This T cell receptor (beta chain) was retrieved from a study of HIV-infected patients and healthy controls. From germline, CDR1 is LGHNA and CDR2 YSLEER. J lost 6 bases, V lost 3 bases, and 4 bases had no gene match. This CDR3 contains 13 residues. Whole blood was used without fractionation, so all unsorted peripheral T cells were included. By sample share, this clonotype is medium-sized. Antigen: not known. Findings and limits, study-wide: The diversity differences were not explained by slight age and sex differences between study cohorts. MAIT alpha-chain CDR3s were frequent in healthy controls, depleted in HIV+. HIV-infected patients and controls differed significantly in mean usage of eight alpha and eight beta V genes.

Alpha and beta constant-region primers primed reverse transcription of approximately 460 ng RNA. Each of the alpha and beta chains got its own library through chain-specific third strand synthesis with indices. TCRdb independently ran MiXCR on the 5' RACE reads; one entry per CDR3 protein. The sample includes 8,000 to 10,000 distinct CDR3 sequences, about 6% of them seen just once. The clonotype originates from an adult in good health. The genes are TRBV4-3 and TRBJ2-7; TRBD1 matches at 8 bases. Sequencing was done on a sample of blood. This CDR3 reads CASSQRTGREQYF. The CDR3 nucleotides read TGCGCCAGCAGCCAGAGGACAGGGCGCGAGCAGTACTTC.